This entry features one T cell receptor (beta chain) sequence. Assay: immunoSEQ multiplex PCR; the TCRdb copy retains only in-frame clones and omits some. The sample contains about 2.4 million clones, 93% of which appear only once. V gave up 4 bases and J gave up 7 bases; unmatched junction bases: 10. Germline CDR1 SGHRS, CDR2 YFSETQ. The CDR3 spans 14 residues. The data stem from a study of shared clonotypes between healthy human individuals. The clonotype originates from a man aged 18 to 35 in good health. Some clones in this sample may be carry-over from other donors' samples. Sample: naive CD4+ T cells from PBMCs. Indicated subset: CD45RA+ positively selected. The rearrangement joins TRBV5-1 to TRBJ2-5, with 7 bases fitting TRBD2. CDR3 in amino acids: CASSLIPSGGTQYF. The CDR3 coding sequence is TGCGCCAGCAGCCTTATCCCCTCGGGGGGGACCCAGTACTTC.